The TCR beta chain under discussion was sequenced for a study of graft-versus-host responses after intestinal transplantation (dated by TCRdb to the early 2020s). In terms of the full investigation: The transplants that recipients received were multivisceral, liver-intestinal, or isolated intestinal. Anti-thymocyte globulin induction was given to all recipients, followed by maintenance tacrolimus and steroids for two to four years. Graft-versus-host and host-versus-graft alloreactive T cell clones were tracked in the graft, circulation and bone marrow after intestinal transplantation using bulk TCR-beta CDR3 sequencing. Alloreactive clones were identified by sequencing pre-transplant mixed lymphocyte reaction products and comparing these products with unstimulated pre-transplant donor and recipient T cells. The cohort enrolled about two dozen intestinal transplant recipients, one of whom was a retransplant, and 3 patients without pretransplant specimens were excluded. Donor T cell macrochimerism was defined as a peak of at least 4% donor T cells among recipient peripheral blood mononuclear cells. Instead of going to the commercial service, samples from a few later patients were sequenced in-house on an Illumina MiSeq and processed with MiXCR.

Results the study describes overall, beyond this receptor: In patients with donor T cell macrochimerism, the allografts had high GvH to HvG T cell clonal ratios. Early after transplant, peak levels of circulating GvH clones were found to be associated with declines in HvG clones. GvH clones turned up in recipient bone marrow, with some appearing earlier in ileal mucosa or blood, a pattern consistent with an intestinal mucosal origin. The relatively low number and heterogeneity of intestinal transplant patients limited the conclusions.

Regarding this clone: Its antigen remains unidentified. No much larger clone is present one base from it, and per-base qualities are unavailable.

From the cysteine through the phenylalanine, the CDR3 covers 13 amino acids. Only the CDR3 DNA stays, 39 bases, in frame from base 1. The germline V gene encodes CDR1 MNHEY and CDR2 SMNVEV (reference sequence). Cut back by 2 bases and 2 bases, the V and J ends lie 7 bases apart. Libraries were made using the immunoSEQ multiplex PCR assay. In most patients, genomic DNA was isolated using the Qiagen DNeasy Blood and Tissue Kit and sent frozen to Adaptive Biotechnologies for TCR sequencing. For most patients, genomic DNA was subjected to high-throughput TCR-beta CDR3 sequencing by Adaptive Biotechnologies. Turning to the authors' computational methods: Adaptive's ImmunoSEQ software supplied the TCR sequencing data for 18 patients, while MiXCR and VDJtools were used to process a few other patients. To correct CD4 versus CD8 sorting errors, sequences present in both subsets at a frequency ratio below 5:1 were removed. CDR3 nucleotide sequences shared between donor and recipient were removed because their origin could not be assigned. Alloreactive clones required at least 2-fold expansion over unstimulated cells and minimum CFSE-low frequency of 0.002% (template counts) or 0.001% (read counts). Mappable clones were those detected in sequenced pre-transplant spleen, lymph node, or MLR CFSE-low populations of the donor or recipient. Cumulative frequency of alloreactive clones was calculated as a percentage of all sequences weighted by copy number. TCRdb mirrors the immuneACCESS table, restricted to in-frame sequences. Some clones are absent from its copies; in checked studies, under half trace to an unresolved V gene, and the reason for the others is unknown. The D gene and trimming were derived from the DNA, and the V and J assignments and clone size from that table. A total of around 77,000 clones appear in this sample, 94% of them only once. The ten largest make up around 0.57% of the sample.

The time point label of this sample denotes: cells obtained before transplantation from donor or recipient. CD3+CD4+ and CD3+CD8+ populations were FACS-sorted from unstimulated pre-transplant donor and recipient cells taken from spleen or lymph nodes. The sequenced sample was unstimulated CD8+ T cells sorted from spleen or lymph node cells, obtained before intestinal transplant. Recombination linked TRBV27 to TRBJ2-7, with TRBD2 perhaps the D gene, on 5 matching bases. This TCR was recovered from a human donor who received an intestinal transplant. The DNA sequence is TGTGCCAGCAGTTTAGAACTAGCCTACGAGCAGTACTTC. Its coded protein is CASSLELAYEQYF.